The T cell receptor beta chain under discussion was sequenced for a study of T cell clonality in common variable immunodeficiency (dated by TCRdb to about 2015). Most of the CVID patients and most of the healthy controls were of Caucasian heritage. From each donor, about 5 to 8 ml of heparinized peripheral whole blood was collected. Genomic DNA from adults with common variable immune deficiency (CVID) and from healthy adult controls was used to sequence TCRbeta CDR3 repertoires. The control group was made up of roughly 22 healthy adult volunteers (roughly ten male and around twelve female) whose ages ranged from roughly 23 to 70 years, with a mean age of approximately 31. Diluted blood was density-centrifuged over Hypaque 1077 or Ficoll-Paque to isolate peripheral blood mononuclear cells. Unsorted mononuclear cells served as the source of genomic DNA, which was extracted either by Qiagen column purification or by a centrifugation-based method.

This clone was seen at least ten times. The antigen this receptor binds is unknown. From the germline J gene comes the end of the CDR3, since the read stops 3 residues before it. CVID samples and control samples contributed equivalent amounts of genomic DNA as sequencing input. For every sample, a 60 bp segment covering the rearranged TCRbeta CDR3 region was amplified and then sequenced. TCRbeta amplification used the immunoSEQ assay, a bias-corrected multiplex PCR with high-throughput sequencing. On the authors' methods: Every unique nucleotide sequence was considered a clone and was annotated with V, D and J genes, copy number and frequency. Sequences were labeled productive if in frame, and non-productive if out of frame or containing stop codons. As previously described, Shannon's entropy was used to calculate clonality. The predicted amino acid sequences of productive clones were used to derive mean CDR3 Kyte-Doolittle hydropathy. Scaled V gene usage was hierarchically clustered using Manhattan distance and complete linkage with the R hclust function. Sharing of clones by CDR3 amino acid sequence was evaluated by resampling 12 repertoires per group over 100 rounds. The repertoires were screened for around 70 published EBV-specific TCRbeta sequences and around 250 published CMV-specific TCRbeta sequences. Two CVID samples that yielded fewer than 10,000 sequences were excluded from the analysis, so 40 to 50 CVID repertoires were retained. In its TCRdb copy, this immuneACCESS table keeps in-frame sequences only and misses some clones. Where compared with another copy, unresolved V genes explain less than half of these, and the others have no known cause. The V and J calls and clone size were taken over from that table, and D and trimming were inferred from the DNA. In this sample, around 57,000 clones appear, none counted once only. The ten largest make up approximately 5.5% of the sample.

Study-wide findings and limitations: Even though DNA input was the same, control samples had an average of about 90,000 unique sequences each, compared with some 32,000 in CVID samples. Healthy controls shared more TCRbeta clones with each other than CVID subjects shared among themselves (p < 0.0001). Fewer deletions and N-nucleotide insertions were reportedly observed in CVID TCRbeta sequences, and highly modified clones with 13 or more V deletions were reportedly absent from CVID TCRbeta sequences. Correlations between repertoire features and clinical complications were limited by patient heterogeneity within the CVID cohort. Compared with healthy controls, CVID subjects showed increased TCRbeta clonality (t-test p = 0.018), a feature most characteristic of about a third of subjects. It was noted by the authors that sequencing of the repertoires of T cell subpopulations would be needed to clarify the cause of the increased clonality in CVID.

V sheds 5 bases and J sheds 3 bases, leaving 17 bases between their ends. Spanning cysteine to phenylalanine, the CDR3 consists of 15 amino acids. Shown are 36 bases from within the CDR3, in frame from base 1. Reading the germline V gene (reference sequence) gives CDR1 SSHAT and CDR2 FNYEAQ. In this chain, TRBV7-7 is recombined with TRBJ2-7; the D segment cannot be called with confidence. The TCR originated in a person aged 18 to 75 in good health. The sample taken for sequencing was peripheral blood mononuclear cells. The CDR3 reads CASSLWASSDYEQYF. The sequenced CDR3 bases are TGTGCCAGCAGCCTTTGGGCGTCCTCTGACTACGAG.